The clone carrying this TCR beta chain was detected once. No antigen is known for it. The sample is drawn from a study of T cell repertoires in cytomegalovirus infection. The study's findings and limits: The study identified carriers of CMV plus the relevant HLA from cumulative public TCR beta family frequency.

This CDR3 contains 16 residues. Per the germline V gene, CDR1 is SGHAT and CDR2 is FQNNGV. Trimming took 3 bases from V and 7 from J; bases not matched to a gene: 10. TCRdb re-analysed the reads in MiXCR, keeping a single row per CDR3 protein. The sample lists approximately 190,000 distinct CDR3 sequences, 28% seen once, with roughly 32% in the top ten. V usage is TRBV11-2 and J usage is TRBJ1-5, with TRBD1 matching over 9 bases. This clonotype was obtained from a human donor in good health (CMV status not recorded). Some clones in this sample may be carry-over from other donors' samples. Sequenced input: PBMCs. The CDR3 spells CASSLGGTGYGQPQHF. CDR3 in DNA: TGTGCCAGCAGCTTGGGCGGGACAGGGTATGGGCAGCCCCAGCATTTT. The whole variable domain, remainder taken from reference TRBV11-2 and TRBJ1-5, is EAGVAQSPRYKIIEKRQSVAFWCNPISGHATLYWYQQILGQGPKLLIQFQNNGVVDDSQLPKDRFSAERLKGVDSTLKIQPAKLEDSAVYLCASSLGGTGYGQPQHFGDGTRLSIL.